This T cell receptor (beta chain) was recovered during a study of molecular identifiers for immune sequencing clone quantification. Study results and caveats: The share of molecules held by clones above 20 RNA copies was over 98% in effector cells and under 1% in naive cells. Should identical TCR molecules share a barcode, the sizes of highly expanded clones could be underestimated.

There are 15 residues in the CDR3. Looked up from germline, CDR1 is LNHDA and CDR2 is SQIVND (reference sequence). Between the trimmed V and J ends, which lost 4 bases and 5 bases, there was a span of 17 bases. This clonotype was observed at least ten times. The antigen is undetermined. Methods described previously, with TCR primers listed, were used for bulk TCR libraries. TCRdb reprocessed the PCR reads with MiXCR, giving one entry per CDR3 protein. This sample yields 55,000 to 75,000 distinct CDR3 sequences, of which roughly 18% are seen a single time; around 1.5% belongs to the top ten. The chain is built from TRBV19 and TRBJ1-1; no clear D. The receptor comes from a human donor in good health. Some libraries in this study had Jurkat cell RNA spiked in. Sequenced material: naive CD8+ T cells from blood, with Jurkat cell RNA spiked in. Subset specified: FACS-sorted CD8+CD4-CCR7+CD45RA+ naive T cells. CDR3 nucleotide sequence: TGTGCCAGTAGTAACCCTACAGAGGAACCGACTGAAGCTTTCTTT. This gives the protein CASSNPTEEPTEAFF.